This entry lists 22 T cell receptor beta chains sequenced from one sample in a study of PD-1 blockade in classical Hodgkin lymphoma. The time point was: cycle 4 day 1 (C4D1), after less than 7 weeks of nivolumab. Brentuximab vedotin exposure varied, and every patient relapsed after autologous stem cell transplantation. Only in-frame clones appear in the TCRdb table, and some are missing; sequencing was by immunoSEQ multiplex PCR. The table records approximately 96,000 clones, about 93% of them present only once. The starting material was peripheral blood mononuclear cells (PBMCs), obtained before the fourth cycle of nivolumab. These receptors were obtained from a human donor with classical Hodgkin lymphoma.

V usage is TRBV6-6 and J usage is TRBJ2-1; 9 bases are shared with TRBD2. From germline, CDR1 is MNHNY and CDR2 SVGAGI (reference sequence). V dropped 4 bases and J dropped 9; count of bases not matched to a gene: 7. The length of the CDR3 is 14 residues. The CDR3 region is CASSLAVTSGEQFF. The CDR3 region has the DNA TGTGCCAGCAGTTTAGCAGTGACTAGCGGTGAGCAGTTCTTC.

The chain uses TRBV29-1 and TRBJ2-5, with a tentative D call TRBD1 (5 bases). V was cut by 7 bases and J by 5 bases, with 17 bases left in between. Germline assignment: CDR1 SQVTM and CDR2 ANQGSEA. This CDR3 region has 13 residues. This chain's CDR3 is CSALTSGSETQYF. CDR3 sequence (DNA): TGCAGCGCGCTTACGTCAGGGTCGGAGACCCAGTACTTC.

This chain links TRBV5-1 with TRBJ1-1, with D uncertain. CDR3 size: 15 residues. CDR1 is SGHRS and CDR2 is YFSETQ in the germline V gene. Trimming took off 4 bases at V and 3 bases at J, with 16 bases between the two ends. In nucleotides, the CDR3 is TGCGCCAGCAGCGCAGACTCAGCGATGGACACTGAAGCTTTCTTT. It specifies CASSADSAMDTEAFF. The whole variable domain, remainder taken from reference TRBV5-1 and TRBJ1-1, is KAGVTQTPRYLIKTRGQQVTLSCSPISGHRSVSWYQQTPGQGLQFLFEYFSETQRNKGNFPGRFSGRQFSNSRSEMNVSTLELGDSALYLCASSADSAMDTEAFFGQGTRLTVV.

This clone appeared a single time. This rearrangement joins TRBV19 to TRBJ2-2, with 7 nucleotides matching TRBD1. The V gene end was trimmed by 3 bases and the J gene end by 4 bases; junction bases not matched to a gene: 11. This CDR3 region has 17 residues. Per germline, CDR1 LNHDA and CDR2 SQIVND (reference sequence). For the CDR3, the DNA is TGTGCCAGTAGTATGACCTTTGACAGGGCTGGCACCGGGGAGCTGTTTTTT. Translated, it gives CASSMTFDRAGTGELFF.

This chain uses TRBV4-2 with TRBJ1-2, with 7 bases fitting TRBD1. The V gene end was trimmed by 6 bases and the J gene end by 2 bases; junction bases not matched to a gene: 12. This CDR3 has 16 residues. Germline CDR1 and CDR2: LGHNA and YNFKEQ. This chain's CDR3 is CASRTQVSGGNYGYTF. The DNA of the CDR3 is TGTGCCAGCAGAACCCAGGTTTCAGGGGGGAACTATGGCTACACCTTC.

In this sample, this clone turned up once. The J gene is TRBJ2-1, the V gene TRBV27, with D perhaps TRBD1 (6 bases). The V and J ends lost 3 bases and 15 bases respectively, with 18 bases between them. The germline V gene has CDR1 MNHEY and CDR2 SMNVEV (reference sequence). This CDR3 is 13 amino acids long. For the CDR3, the DNA is TGTGCCAGCAGTTTGTCCCCCAACAGGGCTTGGTTCTTC. This gives the protein CASSLSPNRAWFF.

The chain couples TRBV7-9 to TRBJ2-3; 10 positions agree with TRBD2. From germline, CDR1 is SEHNR and CDR2 FQNEAQ (reference sequence). This CDR3 has 18 residues. The ends lost 0 bases at V and 12 bases at J; junction bases unmatched: 18. The CDR3 region has the DNA TGTGCCAGCAGCTTAGCGCCCCCACTAGCGGGATTTAGTCCCGTCCAGTATTTT. Its protein is CASSLAPPLAGFSPVQYF.

The V call is TRBV11-2, the J call TRBJ2-7, with 8 nucleotides matching TRBD2. J gave up 13 bases and V 3 bases, and 11 bases lay outside the gene matches. Germline CDR1 is SGHAT and CDR2 is FQNNGV. The CDR3 totals 13 residues. The CDR3 nucleotides are TGTGCCAGCAGCTTCTGGGAGGCGGGAGGTTCATACTTC. Amino acid sequence: CASSFWEAGGSYF.

This clone was picked up a small number of times. The CDR3, as DNA: TGTGCCAGCAGTCCCCGACAGGGGATGGGCAATCAGCCCCAGCATTTT. Translation gives CASSPRQGMGNQPQHF. The chain carries TRBV28 and TRBJ1-5, with 8 bases fitting TRBD1. Trimming at V came to 5 bases and at J to 2 bases, leaving 8 bases not matched to a gene. From germline, CDR1 is MDHEN and CDR2 SYDVKM. This CDR3 is 16 amino acids long.

This clone was detected a few times. The V call is TRBV19, the J call TRBJ1-2; TRBD1 aligns across 8 bases. V trimming: 5 bases; J trimming: 4 bases; junction bases outside the gene matches: 9. CDR1 and CDR2 (germline): LNHDA, SQIVND (reference sequence). The CDR3 is 15 residues long. The CDR3, as DNA: TGTGCCAGTAGTGCAACCGGGACAGGCGTCTATGGCTACACCTTC. It translates to CASSATGTGVYGYTF.

V and J are TRBV19 and TRBJ1-3; the D gene is possibly TRBD1 (5 bases). From germline, CDR1 is LNHDA and CDR2 SQIVND (reference sequence). Trimming took off 6 bases at V and 0 bases at J, with 21 bases between the two ends. The CDR3 runs 18 residues. The CDR3 nucleotides are TGTGCCAGTAGGGACGGGGCCTTCGTGGGCGACTCTGGAAACACCATATATTTT. It translates to CASRDGAFVGDSGNTIYF.

The rearrangement links TRBV28 to TRBJ1-5; perhaps TRBD1 as D (6 bases). The CDR3 spans 16 residues. Germline CDR1 is MDHEN and CDR2 is SYDVKM. Between the trimmed V and J ends, which lost 6 bases and 2 bases, there was a span of 17 bases. The CDR3 DNA reads TGTGCCAGCAGCCTGATTCAGGGGCTTGGCAATCAGCCCCAGCATTTT. It encodes CASSLIQGLGNQPQHF. The complete variable domain, with remaining parts taken from reference TRBV28 and TRBJ1-5, reads DVKVTQSSRYLVKRTGEKVFLECVQDMDHENMFWYRQDPGLGLRLIYFSYDVKMKEKGDIPEGYSVSREKKERFSLILESASTNQTSMYLCASSLIQGLGNQPQHFGDGTRLSIL.

V gene TRBV7-2 combines with J gene TRBJ2-5, with a weak D call TRBD2 (6 bases). The J call may be wrong; the DNA end is better matched by TRBJ2-7. This CDR3 is built from 18 residues. Germline-derived CDR1 and CDR2 are SGHTA and FQGNSA. The CDR3 is CASSLRGPSGVLSYEQYF. As DNA, the CDR3 is TGTGCCAGCAGCTTAAGGGGCCCGTCGGGGGTGCTGTCCTACGAGCAGTACTTC.

The chain has TRBV11-2 and TRBJ2-7; TRBD2 aligns across 13 bases. V lost 5 bases, J lost 4 bases, and 14 bases stayed unmatched. Looked up from germline, CDR1 is SGHAT and CDR2 is FQNNGV. The CDR3 runs 18 residues. The CDR3 reads CASSTYKGLAGTLYEQYF. Here the CDR3 DNA reads TGTGCCAGCAGCACCTACAAGGGACTAGCGGGAACCCTGTACGAGCAGTACTTC.

The sample holds one count of this clone. This sequence joins TRBV5-4 and TRBJ2-7, with 9 bases that match TRBD2. The CDR3 spans 15 residues. Germline V gene sequence: CDR1 SGHNT, CDR2 YYREEE (reference sequence). V trimming: 0 bases; J trimming: 3 bases; junction bases outside the gene matches: 4. The CDR3 DNA reads as TGTGCCAGCAGCTTGGCTAGCGGGGTGCTCTACGAGCAGTACTTC. Protein sequence: CASSLASGVLYEQYF.

The chain is built from TRBV5-1 and TRBJ2-7, with D maybe TRBD1 (6 bases). The CDR3 runs to 13 residues. The germline V gene encodes CDR1 SGHRS and CDR2 YFSETQ. The germline V and J ends were trimmed by 6 bases and 6 bases, with 16 bases remaining between them. This CDR3 reads CASTTGKGREQYF. For the CDR3, the DNA is TGCGCCAGCACCACAGGGAAAGGACGCGAGCAGTACTTC.

V usage is TRBV7-6 and J usage is TRBJ2-2; the match to TRBD2 covers 15 bases. The CDR3 totals 16 residues. The ends lost 5 bases at V and 5 bases at J; junction bases unmatched: 3. The germline CDR1 and CDR2 sequences are SGHVS and FNYEAQ. CDR3 bases: TGTGCCAGCAGCCACGGGACTAGCGGGAGGACCGGGGAGCTGTTTTTT. It translates to CASSHGTSGRTGELFF.

This clone appeared a single time. The V gene is TRBV5-4, the J gene TRBJ1-1; no clear D gene. Germline V gene sequence: CDR1 SGHNT, CDR2 YYREEE (reference sequence). The CDR3 loop spans 15 amino acids. The V end lost 1 base, the J end lost 3 bases, and 13 bases lay between the germline ends. CDR3 coding DNA: TGTGCCAGCAGCTTGAGGCGGGCGGGCGACACTGAAGCTTTCTTT. It specifies CASSLRRAGDTEAFF.

The V gene is TRBV7-9, the J gene TRBJ1-4; 8 bases are a match to TRBD1. Per the germline V gene, CDR1 is SEHNR and CDR2 is FQNEAQ (reference sequence). V trimming: 0 bases; J trimming: 7 bases; junction bases outside the gene matches: 1. The CDR3 loop spans 14 amino acids. In DNA, the CDR3 is TGTGCCAGCAGCTTAGCTACAGGGGGTGAAAAACTGTTTTTT. It encodes CASSLATGGEKLFF. Full variable domain (rest looked up from reference TRBV7-9 and TRBJ1-4): DTGVSQNPRHKITKRGQNVTFRCDPISEHNRLYWYRQTLGQGPEFLTYFQNEAQLEKSRLLSDRFSAERPKGSFSTLEIQRTEQGDSAMYLCASSLATGGEKLFFGSGTQLSVL.

CDR3 protein: CASSYTSGGKLFF. The CDR3 DNA is TGTGCCAGCAGTTACACGTCAGGAGGGAAACTGTTTTTT. This chain links TRBV6-5 with TRBJ1-4; no clear D. Germline assignment: CDR1 MNHEY and CDR2 SVGAGI. V lost 2 bases, J lost 11 bases, and 12 bases lay in between. The CDR3 sequence is 13 residues long.

This chain connects TRBV28 to TRBJ2-4, with a tentative D call TRBD1 (5 bases). The germline V gene has CDR1 MDHEN and CDR2 SYDVKM. This CDR3 region has 18 residues. Trimming took 6 bases from V and 0 from J, leaving 21 bases between them. In DNA, the CDR3 is TGTGCCAGCAGCATTAAGGGGCAGGGTTTATTAGCCAAAAACATTCAGTACTTC. This sequence encodes CASSIKGQGLLAKNIQYF.

CDR3 DNA sequence: TGTGCCAGCAGTTTCCCGGGACTAGTTAGCGAGCAGTACTTC. Translated: CASSFPGLVSEQYF. The chain combines TRBV28 with TRBJ2-7; 8 bases map to TRBD2. Germline V lookup: CDR1 MDHEN, CDR2 SYDVKM. The trim removed 3 bases at V and 6 bases at J, leaving 7 bases unmatched. The CDR3 is 14 residues long.